Shown below are 6 T cell receptor beta chains from a single sample sequenced in a study of T cell responses to AZD1222 COVID-19 vaccine. TCRdb's table, derived via immunoSEQ multiplex PCR, lists solely in-frame clones and lacks some. Here the sample spans 140,000 to 150,000 clones, more than 75% being singletons. The source was peripheral blood, collected on day 0 of MenACWY control vaccination. These receptors were obtained from an adult in good health.

The V gene is TRBV19, the J gene TRBJ2-1; D may match TRBD1 or TRBD2 (7 bases each). Germline CDR1 reads LNHDA; CDR2 reads SQIVND (reference sequence). The CDR3 extends over 15 amino acids. Trimming stripped 5 bases from V and 2 bases from J, with 13 bases between. DNA of the CDR3: TGTGCCAGTAGTCCCAGCGGGACAGCCTACAATGAGCAGTTCTTC. Its translation is CASSPSGTAYNEQFF.

A remark on this clone: The junction departs from germline at one end; a sequencing error may be responsible. The chain employs TRBV19 and TRBJ1-5; 12 positions agree with TRBD1. This CDR3 has 18 amino acids. The germline CDR1 and CDR2 sequences are LNHDA and SQIVND (reference sequence). This CDR3 reads CASKGGTGGASFGQPQHF. In DNA, the CDR3 is TGTGCAAGTAAAGGCGGGACAGGGGGCGCAAGCTTCGGTCAGCCCCAGCATTTT.

This clone was found once. The V and J genes are TRBV28 and TRBJ2-2, with 8 bases aligning to TRBD1. Trimming cost V 4 bases and J 3 bases; bases outside gene matches: 4. From germline, CDR1 is MDHEN and CDR2 SYDVKM. The CDR3 consists of 15 residues. The CDR3 here is CASSSGTGYTGELFF. The CDR3 DNA reads as TGTGCCAGCAGTTCGGGGACAGGTTACACCGGGGAGCTGTTTTTT.

V is TRBV12-3 or TRBV12-4 and J is TRBJ2-7; D gene unclear. Trimming cost V 10 bases and J 3 bases, with 16 bases left between them. This CDR3 comprises 13 residues. The CDR3 nucleotides are TGTGCCAACCCCTCCGGGTTACTCTACGAGCAGTACTTC. Its protein is CANPSGLLYEQYF.

V gene TRBV3-1 (or the pseudogene TRBV3-2) combines with J gene TRBJ2-3, with 9 bases fitting TRBD2. The CDR3 is 18 amino acids. The germline V gene has CDR1 LGHDT and CDR2 YNNKEL (reference sequence). The V segment lost 4 bases and the J segment 0 bases; nucleotides outside the gene matches: 11. CDR3 sequence (DNA): TGTGCCAGCAGCCGACTTTCTAGCGGGACTCTTAGCACAGATACGCAGTATTTT. It translates to CASSRLSSGTLSTDTQYF.

The rearrangement joins TRBV5-4 to TRBJ2-1, with D possibly matching TRBD2 (6 bases). There are 17 residues in the CDR3. V lost 3 bases and J 0 bases, leaving 16 bases between the germline ends. Germline V gene sequence: CDR1 SGHNT, CDR2 YYREEE (reference sequence). Written as DNA, the CDR3 is TGTGCCAGCAGCTGGGGTGGCGGGGTCAGCTCCTACAATGAGCAGTTCTTC. Residues: CASSWGGGVSSYNEQFF.